This entry is about one TCR beta chain. No much larger clone is present one base from it, and per-base qualities are unavailable. This sample is part of a study of graft-versus-host responses after intestinal transplantation (dated by TCRdb to about 2021). For the wider study: Multivisceral, liver-intestinal, or isolated intestinal transplants were received by the recipients. Bulk TCR-beta CDR3 sequencing was used to track graft-versus-host and host-versus-graft alloreactive T cell clones in the graft, circulation and bone marrow after intestinal transplantation. To identify alloreactive clones, pre-transplant mixed lymphocyte reaction products were sequenced and then compared with unstimulated pre-transplant donor and recipient T cells. A peak of at least 4% donor T cells among recipient peripheral blood mononuclear cells was the definition used for donor T cell macrochimerism. Rather than being sequenced by the commercial service, samples from a few later patients were sequenced in-house on an Illumina MiSeq and processed with MiXCR. Every recipient was given anti-thymocyte globulin induction, then maintenance tacrolimus and steroids for around three years. The cohort enrolled about two dozen intestinal transplant recipients, one of whom was a retransplant, and a few patients without pretransplant specimens were excluded.

Beyond this particular receptor, the publication reports: Patients with donor T cell macrochimerism had high GvH to HvG T cell clonal ratios in their allografts. The relatively low number and heterogeneity of intestinal transplant patients limited the conclusions. Peak levels of circulating GvH clones were associated with declines in HvG clones early after transplant. GvH clones were detected in recipient bone marrow, and some of these GvH clones were observed earlier in ileal mucosa or blood, consistent with an intestinal mucosal origin.

The time point label, read with the paper, signifies: cells obtained before transplantation from donor or recipient. In mixed lymphocyte reactions, about 200,000 CFSE-labeled pre-transplant responders were plated with about 200,000 irradiated violet-dye-labeled stimulators and cultured for 5 to 6 days. After the mixed lymphocyte reaction, proliferating CD3+CD4+CFSE-low and CD3+CD8+CFSE-low responder cells were FACS-sorted on a BD Influx sorter. The library was prepared using the immunoSEQ multiplex PCR assay. In most patients, genomic DNA was isolated using the Qiagen DNeasy Blood and Tissue Kit and sent frozen to Adaptive Biotechnologies for TCR sequencing. For most patients, genomic DNA was subjected to high-throughput TCR-beta CDR3 sequencing by Adaptive Biotechnologies. The original pipeline was this. TCR sequencing data were retrieved from Adaptive's ImmunoSEQ software for some 17 patients, whereas three other patients were processed with MiXCR and VDJtools. CD4 versus CD8 sorting errors were corrected by removing sequences found in both subsets at a frequency ratio below 5:1. CDR3 nucleotide sequences shared by donor and recipient were removed because the origin of these sequences could not be assigned. Alloreactive clones required at least 2-fold expansion over unstimulated cells and minimum CFSE-low frequency of 0.002% (template counts) or 0.001% (read counts). A clone was considered mappable if detected in the sequenced pre-transplant spleen, lymph node, or MLR CFSE-low populations of the donor or recipient. Cumulative frequency of alloreactive clones was calculated as a percentage of all sequences weighted by copy number. TCRdb retrieved this table from immuneACCESS and kept in-frame rearrangements only. Not all clones are present; in checked studies, unresolved V genes account for under half, and no reason is known for the remainder. For V, J and clone size, that table is used; D and trimming come from the DNA. This sample gives roughly 17,000 clones in total; approximately 37% of them show up just once. Less than 4.5% of the sample is in the top ten clones.

This clonotype was sampled from a human patient who received an intestinal transplant. This specimen was alloreactive CD8+ T cells from a mixed lymphocyte reaction culture, taken before intestinal transplant. The sample's cell subset or site label is to be understood as: CFSE-low proliferating T cells sorted from approximately six-day pre-transplant mixed lymphocyte reaction (GvH or HvG direction).

The sequenced DNA: TGCGCCAGCAGCCAAGACGAACTAGCGGGAGTGGAGCTGTTTTTT. This gives the protein CASSQDELAGVELFF. The rearranged segments are TRBV4-3 and TRBJ2-2, with 11 bases matching TRBD2. At the junction V is shortened by 0 bases and J by 10 bases; bases outside the gene matches: 4. Reading from cysteine to phenylalanine, the CDR3 counts 15 amino acids. Only CDR3 DNA is held: 45 bases, read in frame from base 1. CDR1 is given as LGHNA and CDR2 as YSLEER, both from the germline V gene.